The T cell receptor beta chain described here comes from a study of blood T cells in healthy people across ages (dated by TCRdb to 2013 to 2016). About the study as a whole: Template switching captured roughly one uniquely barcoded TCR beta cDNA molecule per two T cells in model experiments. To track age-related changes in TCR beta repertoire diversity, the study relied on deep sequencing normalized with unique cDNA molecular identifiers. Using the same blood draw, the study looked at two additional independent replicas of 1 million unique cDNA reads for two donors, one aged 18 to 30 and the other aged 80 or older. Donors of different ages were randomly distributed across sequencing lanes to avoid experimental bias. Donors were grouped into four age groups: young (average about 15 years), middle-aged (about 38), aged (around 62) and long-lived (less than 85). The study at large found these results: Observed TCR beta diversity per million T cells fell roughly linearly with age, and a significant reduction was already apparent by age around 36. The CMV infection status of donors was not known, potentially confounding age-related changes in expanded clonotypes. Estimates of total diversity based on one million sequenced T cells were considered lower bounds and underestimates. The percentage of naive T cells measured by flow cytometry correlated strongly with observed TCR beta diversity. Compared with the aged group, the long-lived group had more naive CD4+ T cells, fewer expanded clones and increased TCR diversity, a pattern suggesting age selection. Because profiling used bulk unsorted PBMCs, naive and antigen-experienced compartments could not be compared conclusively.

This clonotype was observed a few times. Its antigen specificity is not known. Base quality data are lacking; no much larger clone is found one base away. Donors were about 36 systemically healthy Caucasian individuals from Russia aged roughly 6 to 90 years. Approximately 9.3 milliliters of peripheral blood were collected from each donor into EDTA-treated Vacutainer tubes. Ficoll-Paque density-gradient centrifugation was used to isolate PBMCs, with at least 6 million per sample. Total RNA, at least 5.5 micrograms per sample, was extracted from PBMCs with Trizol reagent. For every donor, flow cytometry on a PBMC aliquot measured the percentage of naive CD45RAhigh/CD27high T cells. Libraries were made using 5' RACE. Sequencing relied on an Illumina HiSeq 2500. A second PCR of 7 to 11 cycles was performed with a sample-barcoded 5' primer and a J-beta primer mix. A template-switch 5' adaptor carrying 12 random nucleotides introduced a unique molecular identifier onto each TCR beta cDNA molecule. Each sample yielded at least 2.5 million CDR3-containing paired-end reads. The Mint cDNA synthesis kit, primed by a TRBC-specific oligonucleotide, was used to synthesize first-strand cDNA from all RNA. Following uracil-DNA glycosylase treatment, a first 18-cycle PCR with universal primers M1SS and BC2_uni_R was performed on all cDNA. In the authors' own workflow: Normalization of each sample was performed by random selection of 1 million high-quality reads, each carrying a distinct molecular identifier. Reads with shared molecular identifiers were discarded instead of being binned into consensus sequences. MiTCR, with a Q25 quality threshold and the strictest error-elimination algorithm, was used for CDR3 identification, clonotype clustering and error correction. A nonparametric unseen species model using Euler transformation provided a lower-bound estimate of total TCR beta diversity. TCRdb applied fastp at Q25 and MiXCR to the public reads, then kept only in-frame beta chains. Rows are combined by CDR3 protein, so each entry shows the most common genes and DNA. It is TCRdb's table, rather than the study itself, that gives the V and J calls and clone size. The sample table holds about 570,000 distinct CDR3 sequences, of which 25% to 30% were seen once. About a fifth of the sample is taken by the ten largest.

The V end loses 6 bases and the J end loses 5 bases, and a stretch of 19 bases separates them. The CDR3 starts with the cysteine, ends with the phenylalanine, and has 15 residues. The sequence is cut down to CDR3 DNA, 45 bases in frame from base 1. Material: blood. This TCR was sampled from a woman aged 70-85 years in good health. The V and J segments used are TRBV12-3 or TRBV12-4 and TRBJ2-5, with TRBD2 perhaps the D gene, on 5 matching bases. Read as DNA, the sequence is TGTGCCAGCAGCCTGCGGAACAAGAGAGGGGAGACCCAGTACTTC. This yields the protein CASSLRNKRGETQYF.